This T cell receptor (beta chain) was sequenced in a study of T cell repertoires in cytomegalovirus infection. TCRdb reprocessed the reads via MiXCR and lists one record per CDR3 protein. Here the sample spans about 180,000 distinct CDR3 sequences, 15% to 20% being singletons. Per germline, CDR1 GTSNPN and CDR2 SVGIG (reference sequence). The CDR3 covers 13 residues. V lost 5 bases to trimming and J lost 7 bases; unmatched junction nucleotides: 5. The source material was CD8+ T cells from PBMCs. The source of this sequence is a human donor in good health (CMV status not recorded). Some clones in this sample may be carry-over from other donors' samples. The V call is TRBV30, the J call TRBJ2-1, with 10 bases fitting TRBD2. The CDR3 DNA is TGTGCCTGGGGAGCGGGGGGGTTAAATGAGCAGTTCTTC. Amino acid sequence: CAWGAGGLNEQFF. The complete variable domain, with remaining parts taken from reference TRBV30 and TRBJ2-1, reads SQTIHQWPATLVQPVGSPLSLECTVEGTSNPNLYWYRQAAGRGLQLLFYSVGIGQISSEVPQNLSASRPQDRQFILSSKKLLLSDSGFYLCAWGAGGLNEQFFGPGTRLTVL.